The TCR beta chain described here comes from a study of CD8 T cells in ankylosing spondylitis (dated by TCRdb to about 2017). Regarding the study in general: T cell receptor beta repertoires were profiled in healthy donors and ankylosing spondylitis patients so that disease-linked TCR variants could be found. Peripheral blood samples were taken, and synovial fluid was additionally collected from ankylosing spondylitis patients. The full study cohort comprised some 27 ankylosing spondylitis patients and over 95 healthy donors.

The study at large found these results: Some motif variants had previously been reported in the synovial fluid and blood of reactive arthritis patients, which suggests shared mechanisms of disease initiation. The disease-linked clones were reported as significantly enriched in matched synovial fluid samples from ankylosing spondylitis patients. The disease-linked clones showed a CD8+ phenotype and occurred at relatively low frequencies in peripheral blood. A TCR beta motif made up of eight highly homologous amino acid variants appeared to be characteristic of blood from ankylosing spondylitis patients.

The CDR3 holds 17 amino acids from the cysteine to the phenylalanine. Of all the DNA, just the CDR3 is kept, 51 bases in frame from base 1. CDR1 and CDR2, per the germline V gene (reference sequence), are DFQATT and SNEGSKA. The V end loses 1 base and the J end loses 4 bases, and a stretch of 17 bases separates them. This clonotype has ten or more counts. Which antigen it targets is not known. No base qualities exist here, and no much larger clone lies one base off it. These reads were obtained on an Illumina HiSeq 2500. TCR beta libraries were prepared by quantitative 5'-RACE with molecular barcodes. In the original analysis: A new computational method based on a probabilistic model of VDJ rearrangement was used to identify disease-linked TCR variants. TCRdb itself trimmed the public reads at Q25 with fastp, ran MiXCR and retained productive beta chains. Under each unique CDR3 protein, matching rows form one entry showing the most common genes and DNA. The V and J calls were determined by TCRdb, not by the authors. The sample contains about 540,000 distinct CDR3 sequences, roughly 12% of them found a single time. Jointly, the top ten make up around 7% of the sample.

The rearrangement joined TRBV20-1 to TRBJ1-6; the D gene identity is not certain. The clonotype originates from a male donor with ankylosing spondylitis. Material for sequencing was blood, either unsorted or a sorted T cell fraction (not recorded which). The sequenced DNA: TGCAGTGCTAGAGGAGGAGGGAGCTCGAGATATAATTCACCCCTCCACTTT. Translation gives CSARGGGSSRYNSPLHF.